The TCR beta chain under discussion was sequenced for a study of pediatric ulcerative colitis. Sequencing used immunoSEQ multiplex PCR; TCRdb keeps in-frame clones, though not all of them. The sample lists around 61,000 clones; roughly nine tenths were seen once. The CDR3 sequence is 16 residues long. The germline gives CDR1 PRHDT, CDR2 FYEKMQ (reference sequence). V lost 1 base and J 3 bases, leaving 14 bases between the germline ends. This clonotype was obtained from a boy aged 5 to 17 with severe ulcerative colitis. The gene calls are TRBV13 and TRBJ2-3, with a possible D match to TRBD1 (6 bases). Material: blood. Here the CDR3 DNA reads TGTGCCAGCAGCTTAGACGCCGGCAGGGGTACAGATACGCAGTATTTT. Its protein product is CASSLDAGRGTDTQYF.